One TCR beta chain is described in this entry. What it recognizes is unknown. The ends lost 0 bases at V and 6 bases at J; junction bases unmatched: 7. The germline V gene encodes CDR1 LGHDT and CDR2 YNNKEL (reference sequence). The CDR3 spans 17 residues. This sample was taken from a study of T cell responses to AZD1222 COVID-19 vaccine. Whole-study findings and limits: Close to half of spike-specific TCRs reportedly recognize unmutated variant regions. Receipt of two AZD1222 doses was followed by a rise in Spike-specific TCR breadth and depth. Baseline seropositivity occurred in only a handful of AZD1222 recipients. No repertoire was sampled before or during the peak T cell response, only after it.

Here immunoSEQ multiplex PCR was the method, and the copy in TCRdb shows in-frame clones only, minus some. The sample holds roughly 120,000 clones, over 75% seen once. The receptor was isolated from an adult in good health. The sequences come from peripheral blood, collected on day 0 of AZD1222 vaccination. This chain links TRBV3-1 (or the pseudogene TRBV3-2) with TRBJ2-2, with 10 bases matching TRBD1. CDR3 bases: TGTGCCAGCAGCCAAGAGCCCGGGACAGGGGTTCCCGGGGAGCTGTTTTTT. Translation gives CASSQEPGTGVPGELFF.